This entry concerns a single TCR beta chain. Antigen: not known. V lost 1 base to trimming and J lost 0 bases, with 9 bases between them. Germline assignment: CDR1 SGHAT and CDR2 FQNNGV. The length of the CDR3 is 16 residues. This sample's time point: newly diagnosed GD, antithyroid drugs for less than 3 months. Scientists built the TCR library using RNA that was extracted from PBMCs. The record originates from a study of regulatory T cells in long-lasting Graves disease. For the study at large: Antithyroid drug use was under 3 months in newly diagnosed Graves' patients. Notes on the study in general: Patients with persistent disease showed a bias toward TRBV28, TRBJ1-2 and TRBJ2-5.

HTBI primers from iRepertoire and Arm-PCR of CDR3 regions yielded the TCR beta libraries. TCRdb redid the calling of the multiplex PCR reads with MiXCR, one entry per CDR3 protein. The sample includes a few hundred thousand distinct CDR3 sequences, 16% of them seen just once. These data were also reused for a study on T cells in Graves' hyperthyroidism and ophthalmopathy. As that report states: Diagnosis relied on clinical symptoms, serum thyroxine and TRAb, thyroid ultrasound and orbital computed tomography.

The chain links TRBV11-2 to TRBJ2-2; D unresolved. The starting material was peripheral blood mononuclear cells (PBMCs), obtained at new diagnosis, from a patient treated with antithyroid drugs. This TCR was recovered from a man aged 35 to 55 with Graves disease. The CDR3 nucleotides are TGTGCCAGCAGCTTAGTTCAGGCGTCGAACACCGGGGAGCTGTTTTTT. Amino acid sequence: CASSLVQASNTGELFF.